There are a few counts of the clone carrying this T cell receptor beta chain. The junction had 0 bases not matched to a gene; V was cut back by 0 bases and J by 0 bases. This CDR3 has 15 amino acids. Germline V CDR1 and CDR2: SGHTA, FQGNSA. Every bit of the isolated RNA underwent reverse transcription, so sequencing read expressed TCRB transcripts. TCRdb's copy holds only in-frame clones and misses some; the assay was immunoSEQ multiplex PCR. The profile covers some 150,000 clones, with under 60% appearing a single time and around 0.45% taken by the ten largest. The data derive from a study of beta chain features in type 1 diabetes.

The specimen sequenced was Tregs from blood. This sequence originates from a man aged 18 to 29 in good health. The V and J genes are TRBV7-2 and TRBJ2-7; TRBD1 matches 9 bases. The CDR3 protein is CASSLATGGSYEQYF. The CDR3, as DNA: TGTGCCAGCAGCTTAGCGACAGGGGGCTCCTACGAGCAGTACTTC.